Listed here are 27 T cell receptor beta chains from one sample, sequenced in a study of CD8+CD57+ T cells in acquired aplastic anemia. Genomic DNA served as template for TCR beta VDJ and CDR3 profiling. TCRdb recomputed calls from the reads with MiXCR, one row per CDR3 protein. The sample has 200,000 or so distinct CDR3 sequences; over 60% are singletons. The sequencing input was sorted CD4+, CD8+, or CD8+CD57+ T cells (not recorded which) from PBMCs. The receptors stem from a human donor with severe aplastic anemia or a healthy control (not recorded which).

The CDR3 nucleotides read TGTGCCAGCAGTGAGGCCCGGGGCAGCAACACTGAAGCTTTCTTT. It specifies CASSEARGSNTEAFF. The rearrangement links TRBV2 to TRBJ1-1; D possibly corresponds to TRBD1 (5 bases). V lost 3 bases and J lost 2, with 13 bases in between. The germline V gene encodes CDR1 SNHLY and CDR2 FYNNEI. This CDR3 has 15 amino acids.

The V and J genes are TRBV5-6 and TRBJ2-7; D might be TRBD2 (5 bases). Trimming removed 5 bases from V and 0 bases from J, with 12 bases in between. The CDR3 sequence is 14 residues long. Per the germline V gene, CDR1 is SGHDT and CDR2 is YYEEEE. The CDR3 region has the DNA TGTGCCAGCAGGGGCCGGGGAAGCTCCTACGAGCAGTACTTC. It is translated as CASRGRGSSYEQYF.

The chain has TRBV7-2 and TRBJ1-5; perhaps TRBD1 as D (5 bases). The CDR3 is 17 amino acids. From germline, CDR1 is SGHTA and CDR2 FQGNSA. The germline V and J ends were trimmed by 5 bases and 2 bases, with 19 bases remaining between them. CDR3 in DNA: TGTGCCAGCAGCCCGTTCAGGGCGGGATATGGCAATCAGCCCCAGCATTTT. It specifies CASSPFRAGYGNQPQHF.

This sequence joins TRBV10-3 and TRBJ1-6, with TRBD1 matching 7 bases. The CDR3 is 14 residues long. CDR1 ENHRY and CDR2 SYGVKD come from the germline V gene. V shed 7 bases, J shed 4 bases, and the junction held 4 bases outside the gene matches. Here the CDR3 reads CAITRGQYNSPLHF. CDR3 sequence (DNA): TGTGCCATCACCCGGGGACAGTATAATTCACCCCTCCACTTT.

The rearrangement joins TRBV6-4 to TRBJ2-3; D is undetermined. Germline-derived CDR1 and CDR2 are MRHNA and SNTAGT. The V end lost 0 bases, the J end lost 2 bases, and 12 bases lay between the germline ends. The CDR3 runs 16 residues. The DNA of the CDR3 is TGTGCCAGCAGTGACTCTGTGGGATCATCCACAGATACGCAGTATTTT. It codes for CASSDSVGSSTDTQYF.

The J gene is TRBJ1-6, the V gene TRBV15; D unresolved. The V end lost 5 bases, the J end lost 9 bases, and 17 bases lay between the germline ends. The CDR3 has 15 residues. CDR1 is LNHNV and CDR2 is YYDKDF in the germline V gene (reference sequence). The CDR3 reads CATSGRSNLGSPLHF. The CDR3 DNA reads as TGTGCCACCAGCGGGCGAAGTAATCTGGGTTCACCCCTCCACTTT.

CDR3 sequence: CASSSLGGELFF. The DNA of the CDR3 is TGTGCCAGCAGTTCCTTGGGCGGGGAGCTGTTTTTT. The rearrangement uses TRBV7-9 and TRBJ2-2; D unresolved. Deletions cut 6 bases from V and 7 bases from J, with 9 bases between. The CDR3 sequence is 12 residues long. CDR1 SEHNR and CDR2 FQNEAQ come from the germline V gene (reference sequence).

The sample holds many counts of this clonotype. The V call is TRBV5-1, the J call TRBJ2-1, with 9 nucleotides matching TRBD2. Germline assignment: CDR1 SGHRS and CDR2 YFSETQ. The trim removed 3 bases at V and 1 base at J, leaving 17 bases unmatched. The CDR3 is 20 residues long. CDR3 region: CASSSQLGSGGPMSYNEQFF. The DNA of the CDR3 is TGCGCCAGCAGCTCACAATTGGGTAGCGGGGGACCGATGTCCTACAATGAGCAGTTCTTC.

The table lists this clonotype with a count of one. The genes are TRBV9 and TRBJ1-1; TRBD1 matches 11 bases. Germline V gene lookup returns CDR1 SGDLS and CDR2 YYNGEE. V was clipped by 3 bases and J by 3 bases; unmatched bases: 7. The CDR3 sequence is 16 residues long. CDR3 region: CASSGWTGGADTEAFF. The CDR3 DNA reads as TGTGCCAGCAGCGGATGGACAGGGGGCGCGGACACTGAAGCTTTCTTT.

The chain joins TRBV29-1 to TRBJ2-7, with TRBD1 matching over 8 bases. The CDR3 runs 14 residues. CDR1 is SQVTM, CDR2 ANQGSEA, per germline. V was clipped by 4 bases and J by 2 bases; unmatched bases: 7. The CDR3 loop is CSVVGQGAPYEQYF. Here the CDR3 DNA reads TGCAGCGTTGTAGGACAGGGCGCCCCCTACGAGCAGTACTTC.

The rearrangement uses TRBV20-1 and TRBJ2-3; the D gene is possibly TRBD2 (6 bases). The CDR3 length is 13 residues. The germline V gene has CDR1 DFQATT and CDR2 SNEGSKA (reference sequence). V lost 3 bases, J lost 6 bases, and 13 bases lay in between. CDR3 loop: CSASRTSSDTQYF. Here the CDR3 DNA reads TGCAGTGCTAGTAGAACTAGCAGTGATACGCAGTATTTT.

The CDR3 bases are TGTGCTTGGGGAGATGGAATATCCTACGAGCAGTACTTC. This codes for CAWGDGISYEQYF. The chain couples TRBV9 to TRBJ2-7; weak D call: TRBD2 (5 bases). Germline CDR1 and CDR2: SGDLS and YYNGEE. There are 13 residues in the CDR3.

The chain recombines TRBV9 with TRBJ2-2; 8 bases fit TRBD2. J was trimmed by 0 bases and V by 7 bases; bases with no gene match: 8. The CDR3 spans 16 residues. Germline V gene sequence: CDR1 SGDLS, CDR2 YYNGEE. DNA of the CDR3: TGTGCCAGCCAGAGGGGTAGCGGGGCGAACACCGGGGAGCTGTTTTTT. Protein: CASQRGSGANTGELFF.

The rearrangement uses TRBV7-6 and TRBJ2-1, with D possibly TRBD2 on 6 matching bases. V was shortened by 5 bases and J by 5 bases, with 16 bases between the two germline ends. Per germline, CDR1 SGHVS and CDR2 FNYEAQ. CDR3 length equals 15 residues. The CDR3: CASSPRLDWDNEQFF. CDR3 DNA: TGTGCCAGCAGCCCCCGACTAGATTGGGACAATGAGCAGTTCTTC. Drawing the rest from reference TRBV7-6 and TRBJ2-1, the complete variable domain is GAGVSQSPRYKVTKRGQDVALRCDPISGHVSLYWYRQALGQGPEFLTYFNYEAQQDKSGLPNDRFSAERPEGSISTLTIQRTEQRDSAMYRCASSPRLDWDNEQFFGPGTRLTVL.

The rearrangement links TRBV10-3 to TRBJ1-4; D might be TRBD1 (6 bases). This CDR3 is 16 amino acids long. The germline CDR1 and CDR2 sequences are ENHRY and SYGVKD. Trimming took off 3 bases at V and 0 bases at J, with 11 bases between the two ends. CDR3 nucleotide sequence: TGTGCCATCAGTGACAGGGGCGTTGCAACTAATGAAAAACTGTTTTTT. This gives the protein CAISDRGVATNEKLFF.

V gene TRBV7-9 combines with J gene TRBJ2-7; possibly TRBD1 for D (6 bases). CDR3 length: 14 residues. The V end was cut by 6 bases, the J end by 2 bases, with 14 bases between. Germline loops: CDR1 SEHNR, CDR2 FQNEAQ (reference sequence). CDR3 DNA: TGTGCCAGCAGTTTGGGACAACCTCCCTACGAGCAGTACTTC. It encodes CASSLGQPPYEQYF.

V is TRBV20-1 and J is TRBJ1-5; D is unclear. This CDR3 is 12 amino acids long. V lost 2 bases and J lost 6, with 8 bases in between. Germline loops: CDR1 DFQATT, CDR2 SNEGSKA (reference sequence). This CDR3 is CSARRVGQPQHF. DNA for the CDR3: TGCAGTGCTAGAAGGGTGGGTCAGCCCCAGCATTTT.

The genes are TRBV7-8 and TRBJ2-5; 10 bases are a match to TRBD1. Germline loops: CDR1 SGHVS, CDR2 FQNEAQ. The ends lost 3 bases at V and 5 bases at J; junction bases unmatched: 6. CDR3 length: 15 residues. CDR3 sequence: CASSLGDRGRETQYF. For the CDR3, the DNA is TGTGCCAGCAGCTTGGGGGACAGGGGCCGGGAGACCCAGTACTTC.

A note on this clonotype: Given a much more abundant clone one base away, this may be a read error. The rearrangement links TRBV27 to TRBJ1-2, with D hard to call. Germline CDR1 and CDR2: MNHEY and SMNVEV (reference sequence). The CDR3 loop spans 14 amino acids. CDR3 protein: CVSSLMRESSGYTF. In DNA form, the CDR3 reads TGTGTCAGCAGTTTAATGCGGGAATCAAGTGGCTACACCTTC.

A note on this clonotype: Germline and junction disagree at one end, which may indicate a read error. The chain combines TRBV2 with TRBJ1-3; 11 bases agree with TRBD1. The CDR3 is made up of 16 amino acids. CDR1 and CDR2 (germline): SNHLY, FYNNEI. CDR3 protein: CASSADRGLGGNTIYF. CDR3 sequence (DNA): TGCGCCAGCAGTGCGGACAGGGGGCTCGGGGGAAACACCATATATTTT.

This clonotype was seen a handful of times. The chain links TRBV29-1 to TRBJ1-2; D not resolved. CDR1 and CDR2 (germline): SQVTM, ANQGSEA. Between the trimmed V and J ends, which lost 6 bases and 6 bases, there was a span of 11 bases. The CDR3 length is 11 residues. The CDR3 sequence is CSVHGGNGYTF. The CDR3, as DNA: TGCAGCGTCCACGGAGGGAATGGCTACACCTTC.

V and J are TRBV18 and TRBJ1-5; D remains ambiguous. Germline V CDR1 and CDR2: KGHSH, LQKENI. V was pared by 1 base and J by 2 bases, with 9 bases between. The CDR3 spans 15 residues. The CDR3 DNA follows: TGTGCCAGCTCACCACGGACGGCCCGCAATCAGCCCCAGCATTTT. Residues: CASSPRTARNQPQHF.

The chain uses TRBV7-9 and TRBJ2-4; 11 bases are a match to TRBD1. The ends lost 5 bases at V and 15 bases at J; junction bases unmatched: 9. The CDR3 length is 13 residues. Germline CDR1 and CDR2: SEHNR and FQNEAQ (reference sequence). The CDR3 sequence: CASSARDRGSLYF. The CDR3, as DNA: TGTGCCAGCAGCGCGCGGGACAGGGGGTCGCTGTACTTC.

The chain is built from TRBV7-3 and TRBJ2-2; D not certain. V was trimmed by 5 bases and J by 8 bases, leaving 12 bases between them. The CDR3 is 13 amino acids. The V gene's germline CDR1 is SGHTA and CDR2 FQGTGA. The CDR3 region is CASSPTVTGELFF. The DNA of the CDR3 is TGTGCCAGCAGCCCCACCGTTACAGGGGAGCTGTTTTTT.

In DNA, the CDR3 is TGCAGTGCTTACGACAGGGCCAGAAATCAGCCCCAGCATTTT. It specifies CSAYDRARNQPQHF. This chain joins TRBV20-1 and TRBJ1-5; 7 bases are shared with TRBD1. Looked up from germline, CDR1 is DFQATT and CDR2 is SNEGSKA (reference sequence). V dropped 5 bases and J dropped 4; count of bases not matched to a gene: 8. There are 14 residues in the CDR3.

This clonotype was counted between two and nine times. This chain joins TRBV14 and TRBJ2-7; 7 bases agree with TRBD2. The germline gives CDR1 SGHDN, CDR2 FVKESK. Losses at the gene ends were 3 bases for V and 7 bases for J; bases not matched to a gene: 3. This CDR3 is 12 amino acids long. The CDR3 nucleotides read TGTGCCAGCAGCCAGTGGGAGGGGGAGCAGTACTTC. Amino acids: CASSQWEGEQYF.

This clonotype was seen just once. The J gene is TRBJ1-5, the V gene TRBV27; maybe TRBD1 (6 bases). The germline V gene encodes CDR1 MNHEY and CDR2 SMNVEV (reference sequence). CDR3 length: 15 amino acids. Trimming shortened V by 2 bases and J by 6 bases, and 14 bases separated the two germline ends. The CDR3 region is CASSLGGRGSQPQHF. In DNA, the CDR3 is TGTGCCAGCAGTTTAGGTGGTAGGGGGAGTCAGCCCCAGCATTTT.